Below, 9 T cell receptor beta chains from the same sample are listed, as sequenced in a study of control samples from healthy donors and cancer patients. Sequencing was performed with immunoSEQ multiplex PCR; in TCRdb, only in-frame clones are kept and a portion is missing. The sample lists 100,000 to 150,000 clones, about nine tenths occurring once. The material sequenced was blood. These TCRs come from a man aged 35 to 55 in good health.

This chain links TRBV5-4 with TRBJ2-2; tentatively, D is TRBD2 (6 bases). The CDR3 has 14 residues. The V and J ends lost 3 bases and 6 bases respectively, with 12 bases between them. Germline loops: CDR1 SGHNT, CDR2 YYREEE (reference sequence). CDR3 nucleotide sequence: TGTGCCAGCAGCTGGCCGGGACTCTCCGGGGAGCTGTTTTTT. Protein product: CASSWPGLSGELFF.

The J gene is TRBJ2-3, the V gene TRBV7-9, with 9 positions matching TRBD2. From germline, CDR1 is SEHNR and CDR2 FQNEAQ (reference sequence). The trim removed 5 bases at V and 5 bases at J, leaving 8 bases unmatched. The CDR3 runs 15 residues. CDR3 region: CASSPRVSGGDTQYF. CDR3 nucleotide sequence: TGTGCCAGCAGCCCCCGGGTTAGCGGGGGAGATACGCAGTATTTT.

This sequence joins TRBV24-1 and TRBJ2-5; D tentatively fits TRBD1 or TRBD2 (6 bases each). The CDR3 spans 13 residues. From germline, CDR1 is KGHDR and CDR2 SFDVKD. Trimming left V 2 bases short and J 6 bases short, with 9 bases between. Here the CDR3 DNA reads TGTGCCACCAGTGATTCGGGGGCCAAGACCCAGTACTTC. This gives the protein CATSDSGAKTQYF.

The V call is TRBV5-4, the J call TRBJ2-2; 9 bases match TRBD1. CDR1 and CDR2 from the germline V gene are SGHNT and YYREEE (reference sequence). J gave up 5 bases and V 4 bases, and 3 bases lay outside the gene matches. This CDR3 has 14 amino acids. CDR3 protein: CASSTGTGTGELFF. CDR3 nucleotides: TGTGCCAGCAGCACGGGGACAGGGACCGGGGAGCTGTTTTTT.

The chain employs TRBV7-2 and TRBJ1-5; the D is unclear. The CDR3 runs 13 residues. Germline assignment: CDR1 SGHTA and CDR2 FQGNSA. Trimming removed 5 bases from V and 4 bases from J, with 9 bases in between. The CDR3 here is CASSPETNQPQHF. The CDR3 coding sequence is TGTGCCAGCAGCCCGGAGACAAATCAGCCCCAGCATTTT.

V usage is TRBV7-8 and J usage is TRBJ1-2; 7 bases map to TRBD1. V trimming: 5 bases; J trimming: 4 bases; junction bases outside the gene matches: 16. Germline CDR1 and CDR2: SGHVS and FQNEAQ. This CDR3 has 17 residues. The DNA for the CDR3 is TGTGCCAGCAGCCCAACACCACGACCGGGACAGAGCTATGGCTACACCTTC. Translating it yields CASSPTPRPGQSYGYTF.

The chain is built from TRBV7-9 and TRBJ1-1; 10 bases are shared with TRBD1. Germline trimming cut 5 bases from V and 3 bases from J; bases unmatched to any gene: 6. Germline CDR1 is SEHNR and CDR2 is FQNEAQ (reference sequence). CDR3 length equals 15 residues. As DNA, the CDR3 is TGTGCCAGCAGCCCACCGGGACAGGGGCACACTGAAGCTTTCTTT. The encoded protein is CASSPPGQGHTEAFF.

The chain uses TRBV12-3 or TRBV12-4 and TRBJ1-5, with D maybe TRBD1 (5 bases). The germline V and J ends were trimmed by 7 bases and 6 bases, with 13 bases remaining between them. The CDR3 contains 13 residues. The CDR3 DNA follows: TGTGCCAGCACTTCAGGCAGGGTTCAGCCCCAGCATTTT. The encoded protein is CASTSGRVQPQHF.

The chain has TRBV6-4 and TRBJ1-2; D gene unclear. Trimming left V 0 bases short and J 2 bases short, with 7 bases between. The CDR3 covers 14 residues. CDR1 and CDR2 from the germline V gene are MRHNA and SNTAGT. CDR3 coding DNA: TGTGCCAGCAGTGACTCGGCCGACAACTATGGCTACACCTTC. Translation: CASSDSADNYGYTF.